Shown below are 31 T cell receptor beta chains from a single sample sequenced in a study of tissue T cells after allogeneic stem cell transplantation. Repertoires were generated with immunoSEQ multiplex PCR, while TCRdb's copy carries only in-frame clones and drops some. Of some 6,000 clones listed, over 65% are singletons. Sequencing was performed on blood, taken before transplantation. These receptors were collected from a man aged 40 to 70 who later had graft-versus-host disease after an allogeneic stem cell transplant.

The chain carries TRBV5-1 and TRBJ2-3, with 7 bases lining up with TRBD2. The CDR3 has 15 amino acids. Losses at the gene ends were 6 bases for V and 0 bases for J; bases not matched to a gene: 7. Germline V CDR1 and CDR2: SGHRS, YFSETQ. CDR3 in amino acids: CASTTSGGSTDTQYF. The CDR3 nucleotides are TGCGCCAGCACAACGTCGGGGGGTAGCACAGATACGCAGTATTTT.

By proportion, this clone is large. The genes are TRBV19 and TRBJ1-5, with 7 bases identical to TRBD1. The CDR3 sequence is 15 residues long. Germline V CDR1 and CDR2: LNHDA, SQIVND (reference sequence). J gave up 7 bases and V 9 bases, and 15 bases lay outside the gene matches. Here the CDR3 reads CASRALQGKRQPQHF. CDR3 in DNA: TGTGCCAGCAGAGCCCTACAGGGGAAGAGGCAGCCCCAGCATTTT.

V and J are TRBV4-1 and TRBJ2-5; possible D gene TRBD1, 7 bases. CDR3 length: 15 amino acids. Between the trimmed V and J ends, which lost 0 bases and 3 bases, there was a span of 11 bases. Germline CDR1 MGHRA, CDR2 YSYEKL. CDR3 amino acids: CASSQEEGAEETQYF. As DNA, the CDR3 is TGCGCCAGCAGCCAAGAGGAGGGGGCTGAAGAGACCCAGTACTTC.

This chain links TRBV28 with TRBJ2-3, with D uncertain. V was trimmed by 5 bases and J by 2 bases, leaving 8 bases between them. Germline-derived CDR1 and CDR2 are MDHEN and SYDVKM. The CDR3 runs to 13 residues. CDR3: CASSNRLTDTQYF. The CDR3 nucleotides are TGTGCCAGCAGTAATCGACTCACAGATACGCAGTATTTT.

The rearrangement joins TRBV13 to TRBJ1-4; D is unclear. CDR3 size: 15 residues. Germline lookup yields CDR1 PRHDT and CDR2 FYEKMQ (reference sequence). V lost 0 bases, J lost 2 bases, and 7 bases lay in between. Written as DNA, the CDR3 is TGTGCCAGCAGCTTAGGGGGGTACACTAATGAAAAACTGTTTTTT. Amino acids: CASSLGGYTNEKLFF.

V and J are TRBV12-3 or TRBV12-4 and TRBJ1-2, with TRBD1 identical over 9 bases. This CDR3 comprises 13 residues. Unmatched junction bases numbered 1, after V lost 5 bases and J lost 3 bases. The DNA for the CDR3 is TGTGCCAGCAGTAGGACAGGGGACTATGGCTACACCTTC. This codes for CASSRTGDYGYTF.

The CDR3 region is CAWNRGTDQPQHF. The CDR3 nucleotides read TGTGCCTGGAATAGGGGTACCGATCAGCCCCAGCATTTT. The V and J genes are TRBV30 and TRBJ1-5, with a possible D match to TRBD1 (5 bases). Trimming left V 4 bases short and J 5 bases short, with 12 bases between. CDR3 length equals 13 residues. The germline gives CDR1 GTSNPN, CDR2 SVGIG (reference sequence).

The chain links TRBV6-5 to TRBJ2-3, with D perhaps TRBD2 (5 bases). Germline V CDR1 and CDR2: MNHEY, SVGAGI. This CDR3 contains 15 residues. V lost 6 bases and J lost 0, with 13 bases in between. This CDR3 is CASSPAGLSTDTQYF. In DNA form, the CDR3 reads TGTGCCAGCAGCCCGGCGGGCCTTAGCACAGATACGCAGTATTTT.

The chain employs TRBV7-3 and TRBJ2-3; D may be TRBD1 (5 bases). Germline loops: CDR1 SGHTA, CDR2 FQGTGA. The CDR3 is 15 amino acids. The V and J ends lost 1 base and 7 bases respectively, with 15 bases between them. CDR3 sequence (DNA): TGTGCCAGCAGCTTAATGGCTGACAGCGCAAATACGCAGTATTTT. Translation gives CASSLMADSANTQYF. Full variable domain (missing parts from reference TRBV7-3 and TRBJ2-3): GAGVSQTPSNKVTEKGKYVELRCDPISGHTALYWYRQSLGQGPEFLIYFQGTGAADDSGLPNDRFFAVRPEGSVSTLKIQRTERGDSAVYLCASSLMADSANTQYFGPGTRLTVL.

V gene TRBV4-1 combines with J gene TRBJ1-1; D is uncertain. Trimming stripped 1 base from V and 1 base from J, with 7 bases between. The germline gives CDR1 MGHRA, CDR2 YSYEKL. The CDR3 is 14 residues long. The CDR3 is CASSQGQKNTEAFF. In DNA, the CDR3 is TGCGCCAGCAGCCAAGGGCAGAAGAACACTGAAGCTTTCTTT.

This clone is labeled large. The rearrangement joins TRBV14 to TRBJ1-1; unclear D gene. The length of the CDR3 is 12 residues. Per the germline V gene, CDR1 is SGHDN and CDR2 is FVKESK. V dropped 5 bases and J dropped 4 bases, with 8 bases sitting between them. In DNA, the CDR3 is TGTGCCAGCAGCTGGGGAGGCACTGAAGCTTTCTTT. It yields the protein CASSWGGTEAFF.

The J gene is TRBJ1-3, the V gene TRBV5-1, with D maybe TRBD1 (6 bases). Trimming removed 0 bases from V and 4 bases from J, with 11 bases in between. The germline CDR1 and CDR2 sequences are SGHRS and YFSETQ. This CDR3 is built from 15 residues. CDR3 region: CASSLAGAQGNTIYF. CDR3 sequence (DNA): TGCGCCAGCAGCTTGGCAGGGGCTCAAGGAAACACCATATATTTT.

CDR3 nucleotides: TGTGCCAGCAGTTTATCAGGAAGGAACACCGGGGAGCTGTTTTTT. As protein: CASSLSGRNTGELFF. The chain has TRBV27 and TRBJ2-2; the D is unclear. The CDR3 has 15 amino acids. V was pared by 0 bases and J by 1 base, with 6 bases between. CDR1 MNHEY and CDR2 SMNVEV come from the germline V gene (reference sequence).

The CDR3 loop reads CASSEAFPVRRLYEQYF. DNA of the CDR3: TGTGCCAGCAGTGAAGCGTTTCCCGTCAGACGGCTCTACGAGCAGTACTTC. This rearrangement joins TRBV6-1 to TRBJ2-7; D gene uncertain. Germline lookup yields CDR1 MNHNS and CDR2 SASEGT. CDR3 length: 17 amino acids. Trimming cost V 0 bases and J 3 bases, with 18 bases left between them.

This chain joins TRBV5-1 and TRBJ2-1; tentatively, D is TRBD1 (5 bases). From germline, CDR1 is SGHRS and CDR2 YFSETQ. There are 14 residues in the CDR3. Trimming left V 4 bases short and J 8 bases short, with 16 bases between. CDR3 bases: TGCGCCAGCAGCGACGGACCAGGGAACTATGAGCAGTTCTTC. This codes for CASSDGPGNYEQFF.

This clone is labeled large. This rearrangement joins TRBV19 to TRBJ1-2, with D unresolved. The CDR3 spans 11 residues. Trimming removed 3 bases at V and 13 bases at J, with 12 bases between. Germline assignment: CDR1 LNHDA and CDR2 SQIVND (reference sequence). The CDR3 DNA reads TGTGCCAGTAGTATTACGGATTCCCCCACCTTC. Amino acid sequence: CASSITDSPTF.

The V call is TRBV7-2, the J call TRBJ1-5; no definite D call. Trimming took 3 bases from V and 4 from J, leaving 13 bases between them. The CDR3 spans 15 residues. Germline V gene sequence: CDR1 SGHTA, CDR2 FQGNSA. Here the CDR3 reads CASSFFVGENQPQHF. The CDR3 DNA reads TGTGCCAGCAGCTTTTTTGTCGGGGAAAATCAGCCCCAGCATTTT.

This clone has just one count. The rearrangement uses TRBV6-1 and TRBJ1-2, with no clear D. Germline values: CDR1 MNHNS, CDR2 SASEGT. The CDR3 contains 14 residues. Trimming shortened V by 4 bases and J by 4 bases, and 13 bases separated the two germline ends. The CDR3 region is CASSGAIKVYGYTF. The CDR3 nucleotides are TGTGCCAGCAGTGGAGCTATTAAGGTCTATGGCTACACCTTC.

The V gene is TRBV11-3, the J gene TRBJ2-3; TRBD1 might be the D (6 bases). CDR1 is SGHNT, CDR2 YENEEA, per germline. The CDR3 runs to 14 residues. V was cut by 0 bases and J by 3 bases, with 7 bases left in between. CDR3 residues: CASSLDQGTDTQYF. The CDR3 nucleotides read TGTGCCAGCAGCTTAGACCAGGGGACAGATACGCAGTATTTT.

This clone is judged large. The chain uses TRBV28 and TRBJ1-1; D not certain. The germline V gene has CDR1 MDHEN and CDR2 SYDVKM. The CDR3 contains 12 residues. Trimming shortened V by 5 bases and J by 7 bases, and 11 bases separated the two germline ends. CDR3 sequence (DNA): TGTGCCAGCAGTCGAACCCGGATTGAAGCTTTCTTT. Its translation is CASSRTRIEAFF. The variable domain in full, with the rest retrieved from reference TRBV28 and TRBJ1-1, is DVKVTQSSRYLVKRTGEKVFLECVQDMDHENMFWYRQDPGLGLRLIYFSYDVKMKEKGDIPEGYSVSREKKERFSLILESASTNQTSMYLCASSRTRIEAFFGQGTRLTVV.

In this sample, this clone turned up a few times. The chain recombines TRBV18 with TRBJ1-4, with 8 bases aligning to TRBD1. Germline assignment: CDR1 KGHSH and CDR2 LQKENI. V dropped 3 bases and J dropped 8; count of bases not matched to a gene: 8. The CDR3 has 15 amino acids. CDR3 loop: CASSPEGQGGEKLFF. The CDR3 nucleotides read TGTGCCAGCTCACCTGAAGGACAGGGTGGCGAAAAACTGTTTTTT.

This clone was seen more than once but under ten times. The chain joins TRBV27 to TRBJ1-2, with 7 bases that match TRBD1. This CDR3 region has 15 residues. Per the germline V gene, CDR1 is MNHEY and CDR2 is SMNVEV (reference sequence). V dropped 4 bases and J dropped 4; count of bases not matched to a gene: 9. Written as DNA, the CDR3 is TGTGCCAGCAGTTCCCGGGACAGAGCCCCCTATGGCTACACCTTC. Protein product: CASSSRDRAPYGYTF.

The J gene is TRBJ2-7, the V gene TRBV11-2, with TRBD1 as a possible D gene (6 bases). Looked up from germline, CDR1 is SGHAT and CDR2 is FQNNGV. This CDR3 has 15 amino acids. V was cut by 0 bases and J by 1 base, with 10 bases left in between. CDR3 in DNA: TGTGCCAGCAGCTTAGAATGGGGGCGGTCCTACGAGCAGTACTTC. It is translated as CASSLEWGRSYEQYF.

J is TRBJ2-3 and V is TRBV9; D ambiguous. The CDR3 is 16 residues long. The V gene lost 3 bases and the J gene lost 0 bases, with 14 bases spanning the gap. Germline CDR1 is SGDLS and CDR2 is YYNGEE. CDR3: CASSGIRSPSTDTQYF. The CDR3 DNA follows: TGTGCCAGCAGCGGAATCCGATCCCCTAGCACAGATACGCAGTATTTT.

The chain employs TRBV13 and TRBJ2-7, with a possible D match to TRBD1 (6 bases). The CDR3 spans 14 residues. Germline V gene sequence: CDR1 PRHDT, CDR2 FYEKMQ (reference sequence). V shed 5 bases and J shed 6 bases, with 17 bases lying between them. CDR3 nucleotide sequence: TGTGCCAGCAGCCCGACAGGACCCTCGAGCGAGCAGTACTTC. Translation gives CASSPTGPSSEQYF. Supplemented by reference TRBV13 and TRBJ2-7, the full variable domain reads AAGVIQSPRHLIKEKRETATLKCYPIPRHDTVYWYQQGPGQDPQFLISFYEKMQSDKGSIPDRFSAQQFSDYHSELNMSSLELGDSALYFCASSPTGPSSEQYFGPGTRLTVT.

The CDR3 nucleotides read TGTGCCAGCAGCGTAGCTACCGGGGAGCTGTTTTTT. Protein sequence: CASSVATGELFF. This chain joins TRBV9 and TRBJ2-2; D unclear. V gave up 0 bases and J gave up 5 bases, with 2 bases separating them. Germline V gene sequence: CDR1 SGDLS, CDR2 YYNGEE. The CDR3 is 12 residues long.

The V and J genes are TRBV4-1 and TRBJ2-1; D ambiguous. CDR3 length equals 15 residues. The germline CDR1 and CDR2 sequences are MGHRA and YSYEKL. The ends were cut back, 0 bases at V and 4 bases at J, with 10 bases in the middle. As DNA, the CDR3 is TGCGCCAGCAGCCAAGAAAGGCTGCAATACAATGAGCAGTTCTTC. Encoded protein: CASSQERLQYNEQFF.

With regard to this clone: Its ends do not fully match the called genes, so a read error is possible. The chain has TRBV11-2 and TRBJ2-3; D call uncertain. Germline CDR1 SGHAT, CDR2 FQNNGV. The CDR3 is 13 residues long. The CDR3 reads CASGLAPQDTQYF. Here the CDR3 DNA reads TGTGCCAGCGGCTTAGCCCCTCAGGATACGCAGTATTTT.

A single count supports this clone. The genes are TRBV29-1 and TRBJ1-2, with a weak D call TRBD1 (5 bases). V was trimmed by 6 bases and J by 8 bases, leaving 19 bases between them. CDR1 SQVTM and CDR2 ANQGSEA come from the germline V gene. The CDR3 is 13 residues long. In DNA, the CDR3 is TGCAGCGTACCCCGGGATGGGGCGCCCGGCTACACCTTC. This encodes CSVPRDGAPGYTF.

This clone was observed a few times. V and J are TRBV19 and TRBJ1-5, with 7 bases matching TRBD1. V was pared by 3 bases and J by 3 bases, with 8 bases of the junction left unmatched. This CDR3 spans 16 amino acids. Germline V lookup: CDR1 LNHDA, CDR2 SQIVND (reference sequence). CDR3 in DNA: TGTGCCAGTAGTATCAATTGGGACAGTTTCAATCAGCCCCAGCATTTT. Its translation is CASSINWDSFNQPQHF.

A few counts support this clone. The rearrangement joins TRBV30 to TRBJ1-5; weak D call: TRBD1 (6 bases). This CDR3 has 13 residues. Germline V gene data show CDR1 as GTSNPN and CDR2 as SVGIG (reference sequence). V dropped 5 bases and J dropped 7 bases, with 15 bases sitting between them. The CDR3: CAWAQGWGQPQHF. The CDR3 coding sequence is TGTGCCTGGGCACAGGGATGGGGGCAGCCCCAGCATTTT.